These 26 T cell receptor beta chains were all obtained from the same sample, sequenced in a study of blood T cell repertoires in COVID-19. The table came from immunoSEQ multiplex PCR; TCRdb's copy has only in-frame clones and leaves some out. Of around 130,000 clones in the sample, approximately 80% were seen once. Sequencing was performed on peripheral blood. The source of these receptors is a man in his forties or fifties with acute or convalescent COVID-19.

The V call is TRBV10-3, the J call TRBJ1-1, with D possibly matching TRBD1 (5 bases). Looked up from germline, CDR1 is ENHRY and CDR2 is SYGVKD. The CDR3 is made up of 14 amino acids. V was trimmed by 7 bases and J by 6 bases, leaving 18 bases between them. DNA for the CDR3: TGTGCCATCAAGGAGGCGGGGGGAGTGGCTGAAGCTTTCTTT. Its protein is CAIKEAGGVAEAFF.

In this sample, this clone turned up once. This chain connects TRBV11-2 to TRBJ2-5, with 16 bases identical to TRBD2. Trimming cost V 4 bases and J 5 bases; bases outside gene matches: 10. CDR1 SGHAT and CDR2 FQNNGV come from the germline V gene. This CDR3 has 18 amino acids. In nucleotides, the CDR3 is TGTGCCAGCAGCTACCGGGGACTAGCGGGGGGGTCCTGGGAGACCCAGTACTTC. Encoded protein: CASSYRGLAGGSWETQYF. Filled out from reference TRBV11-2 and TRBJ2-5, the complete variable domain reads EAGVAQSPRYKIIEKRQSVAFWCNPISGHATLYWYQQILGQGPKLLIQFQNNGVVDDSQLPKDRFSAERLKGVDSTLKIQPAKLEDSAVYLCASSYRGLAGGSWETQYFGPGTRLLVL.

The V call is TRBV6-1, the J call TRBJ1-4; 8 bases line up with TRBD1. Germline V gives CDR1 MNHNS, CDR2 SASEGT. The CDR3 is 16 residues long. Unmatched junction bases numbered 11, after V lost 4 bases and J lost 7 bases. The CDR3 DNA follows: TGTGCCAGCAGTGCACCGGATGCAGGGGGCCGTGAAAAACTGTTTTTT. This translates into CASSAPDAGGREKLFF.

The V call is TRBV3-1 (or the pseudogene TRBV3-2), the J call TRBJ1-5, with D possibly being TRBD1 (5 bases). Per the germline V gene, CDR1 is LGHDT and CDR2 is YNNKEL (reference sequence). The V gene lost 2 bases and the J gene lost 3 bases, with 11 bases spanning the gap. The CDR3 has 15 amino acids. The CDR3 coding sequence is TGTGCCAGCAGCCAAAGAGGACAACTCAATCAGCCCCAGCATTTT. Its translation: CASSQRGQLNQPQHF.

The CDR3 DNA reads TGCGCCAGCAGCTTGGGACAGAGGAACACTGAAGCTTTCTTT. It translates to CASSLGQRNTEAFF. The chain carries TRBV5-1 and TRBJ1-1; a possible D gene is TRBD1 (5 bases). The V end lost 0 bases, the J end lost 1 base, and 7 bases lay between the germline ends. In germline, CDR1 is SGHRS, CDR2 YFSETQ. The CDR3 runs 14 residues.

The V call is TRBV15, the J call TRBJ2-7, with D unresolved. Germline lookup yields CDR1 LNHNV and CDR2 YYDKDF (reference sequence). Between the trimmed V and J ends, which lost 0 bases and 6 bases, there was a span of 6 bases. The CDR3 sequence is 12 residues long. For the CDR3, the DNA is TGTGCCACCAGCAGAGATACCAGCGAGCAGTACTTC. Its translation: CATSRDTSEQYF.

The chain combines TRBV10-2 with TRBJ2-7, with 12 bases identical to TRBD1. CDR1 is WSHSY, CDR2 SAAADI, per germline. V was clipped by 8 bases and J by 5 bases; unmatched bases: 7. This CDR3 is built from 14 residues. The CDR3 region is CASARDRGQDEQYF. The DNA for the CDR3 is TGCGCCAGCGCACGGGACAGGGGGCAAGACGAGCAGTACTTC.

This chain links TRBV24-1 with TRBJ2-1, with TRBD1 matching over 8 bases. With 12 bases clipped from V and 9 bases from J, the junction kept 12 bases outside the gene matches. This CDR3 is built from 13 residues. CDR1 is KGHDR, CDR2 SFDVKD, per germline. CDR3 nucleotide sequence: TGTGCCTCTCCTCGGACAGGGAAGGCTGAGCAGTTCTTC. Its protein product is CASPRTGKAEQFF.

The J gene is TRBJ1-5, the V gene TRBV6-1; unclear D gene. The CDR3 has 15 residues. V dropped 3 bases and J dropped 3 bases, with 12 bases sitting between them. Looked up from germline, CDR1 is MNHNS and CDR2 is SASEGT. Here the CDR3 reads CASSDRKRDNQPQHF. In DNA form, the CDR3 reads TGTGCCAGCAGTGACCGTAAGAGGGACAATCAGCCCCAGCATTTT.

The chain links TRBV11-3 to TRBJ2-1, with 14 bases lining up with TRBD2. There are 17 residues in the CDR3. CDR1 SGHNT and CDR2 YENEEA come from the germline V gene. Losses at the gene ends were 3 bases for V and 8 bases for J; bases not matched to a gene: 9. For the CDR3, the DNA is TGTGCCAGCAGCTTCGGACTAGCGGGGGGCCTAGGCGATGAGCAGTTCTTC. It translates to CASSFGLAGGLGDEQFF. Looking up the rest from reference TRBV11-3 and TRBJ2-1 gives the full variable domain: EAGVVQSPRYKIIEKKQPVAFWCNPISGHNTLYWYLQNLGQGPELLIRYENEEAVDDSQLPKDRFSAERLKGVDSTLKIQPAELGDSAVYLCASSFGLAGGLGDEQFFGPGTRLTVL.

This clone was found once. V is TRBV4-2 and J is TRBJ2-6, with D possibly TRBD2 on 5 matching bases. The CDR3 is 16 amino acids. Germline V gives CDR1 LGHNA, CDR2 YNFKEQ. V was cut by 4 bases and J by 3 bases, with 13 bases left in between. This chain's CDR3 is CASSRPTGVGANVLTF. For the CDR3, the DNA is TGTGCCAGCAGCCGCCCTACCGGGGTTGGGGCCAACGTCCTGACTTTC.

The CDR3 region has the DNA TGTGCCAGCAGTCAGTTCCTACCAATCGGTCAAATAGGGGATGGGCAGTACTTC. It yields the protein CASSQFLPIGQIGDGQYF. The chain recombines TRBV2 with TRBJ2-7; D perhaps matches TRBD1 (5 bases). Germline-derived CDR1 and CDR2 are SNHLY and FYNNEI. Trimming cost V 5 bases and J 9 bases, with 32 bases left between them. The CDR3 extends over 18 amino acids.

V and J are TRBV2 and TRBJ1-1; TRBD1 agrees at 8 bases. V was pared by 2 bases and J by 1 base, with 3 bases of the junction left unmatched. The CDR3 totals 15 residues. The germline gives CDR1 SNHLY, CDR2 FYNNEI. CDR3 bases: TGTGCCAGCAGTGAAACACAGGGGGAGAACACTGAAGCTTTCTTT. Protein product: CASSETQGENTEAFF.

The rearrangement joins TRBV6-5 to TRBJ1-2; TRBD1 aligns across 11 bases. CDR1 and CDR2 (germline): MNHEY, SVGAGI. CDR3 length equals 15 residues. V lost 7 bases to trimming and J lost 8 bases; unmatched junction nucleotides: 12. The CDR3 nucleotides read TGTGCCAGCATGAGGGCCGGGACAGGGGGATCGGGCTACACCTTC. Translation gives CASMRAGTGGSGYTF.

The J gene is TRBJ1-6, the V gene TRBV6-2 or TRBV6-3, with D possibly matching TRBD1 (5 bases). Trimming left V 4 bases short and J 6 bases short, with 10 bases between. CDR1 is MNHEY and CDR2 is SVGEGT in the germline V gene. This CDR3 has 14 amino acids. The CDR3 protein is CASSWDFSNSPLHF. CDR3 nucleotides: TGTGCCAGCAGTTGGGACTTTTCTAATTCACCCCTCCACTTT.

V and J are TRBV11-2 and TRBJ2-7; TRBD1 is a possible D gene (7 bases). CDR1 and CDR2 from the germline V gene are SGHAT and FQNNGV. V lost 5 bases and J lost 3, with 14 bases in between. CDR3 size: 14 residues. In DNA, the CDR3 is TGTGCCAGCAGCATAAGACAGGGACTCTACGAGCAGTACGTC. This encodes CASSIRQGLYEQYV.

The table lists this clone with a few counts. J is TRBJ2-7 and V is TRBV2; D is possibly TRBD2 (5 bases). CDR3 size: 12 residues. Trimming took off 6 bases at V and 3 bases at J, with 9 bases between the two ends. Germline V gene sequence: CDR1 SNHLY, CDR2 FYNNEI. Here the CDR3 DNA reads TGTGCCAGCAGGGGTACTAGCTACGAGCAGTACTTC. It codes for CASRGTSYEQYF. The full variable domain, completed using reference TRBV2 and TRBJ2-7, is EPEVTQTPSHQVTQMGQEVILRCVPISNHLYFYWYRQILGQKVEFLVSFYNNEISEKSEIFDDQFSVERPDGSNFTLKIRSTKLEDSAMYFCASRGTSYEQYFGPGTRLTVT.

This clone has just one count. V is TRBV7-7 and J is TRBJ2-5, with TRBD2 matching over 8 bases. CDR3 length equals 16 residues. CDR1 and CDR2 from the germline V gene are SSHAT and FNYEAQ (reference sequence). With V trimmed by 5 bases and J by 2 bases, 10 bases remained unmatched. The CDR3 region has the DNA TGTGCCAGCAGCCCTCTCCGGGGGGGCGGACAAGAGACCCAGTACTTC. Protein product: CASSPLRGGGQETQYF.

The chain couples TRBV6-1 to TRBJ1-2, with D possibly TRBD1 on 6 matching bases. Germline CDR1 and CDR2: MNHNS and SASEGT. The CDR3 has 18 residues. The ends were cut back, 2 bases at V and 0 bases at J, with 19 bases in the middle. DNA of the CDR3: TGTGCCAGCAGTGAACTGGGGACAACAGGGTTAGCTAACTATGGCTACACCTTC. It is translated as CASSELGTTGLANYGYTF.

The V call is TRBV6-1, the J call TRBJ1-1, with a tentative D call TRBD1 (5 bases). V lost 0 bases, J lost 8 bases, and 10 bases lay in between. Germline V gives CDR1 MNHNS, CDR2 SASEGT. This CDR3 spans 13 amino acids. The DNA for the CDR3 is TGTGCCAGCAGTGAAGCGCCGTGGACAGAAGCTTTCTTT. This gives the protein CASSEAPWTEAFF.

The chain has TRBV18 and TRBJ1-2, with 8 nucleotides matching TRBD1. With V trimmed by 2 bases and J by 7 bases, 6 bases remained unmatched. This CDR3 is built from 14 residues. CDR1 and CDR2 from the germline V gene are KGHSH and LQKENI. CDR3 sequence reads: CASSPETGAGGYTF. In DNA, the CDR3 is TGTGCCAGCTCACCAGAGACAGGGGCTGGTGGCTACACCTTC.

V gene TRBV28 combines with J gene TRBJ1-6; D is unresolved. Trimming cost V 6 bases and J 9 bases, with 12 bases left between them. The CDR3 totals 13 residues. Per the germline V gene, CDR1 is MDHEN and CDR2 is SYDVKM. The CDR3 here is CASSPDLGSPLHF. The CDR3 DNA sequence: TGTGCCAGCAGCCCCGACCTAGGTTCACCCCTCCACTTT.

V and J are TRBV5-1 and TRBJ2-7; 8 positions agree with TRBD1. The V segment lost 0 bases and the J segment 0 bases; nucleotides outside the gene matches: 2. Germline V gives CDR1 SGHRS, CDR2 YFSETQ. There are 15 residues in the CDR3. CDR3 amino acids: CASSLGGTGSYEQYF. The CDR3, as DNA: TGCGCCAGCAGCTTGGGTGGGACAGGCTCCTACGAGCAGTACTTC.

This sequence joins TRBV2 and TRBJ1-5; D remains unclear. The ends were cut back, 3 bases at V and 0 bases at J, with 9 bases in the middle. Germline V lookup: CDR1 SNHLY, CDR2 FYNNEI. There are 15 residues in the CDR3. CDR3 residues: CASSEWGVSNQPQHF. CDR3 DNA sequence: TGTGCCAGCAGTGAGTGGGGAGTTAGCAATCAGCCCCAGCATTTT.

The chain links TRBV5-5 to TRBJ1-1; no definite D call. The CDR3 covers 14 residues. Per germline, CDR1 SGHKS and CDR2 YYEKEE (reference sequence). V lost 1 base and J 1 base, leaving 8 bases between the germline ends. The CDR3: CASSLMGPNTEAFF. The DNA for the CDR3 is TGTGCCAGCAGCTTGATGGGCCCGAACACTGAAGCTTTCTTT. Full variable domain (remainder filled in from reference TRBV5-5 and TRBJ1-1): DAGVTQSPTHLIKTRGQQVTLRCSPISGHKSVSWYQQVLGQGPQFIFQYYEKEERGRGNFPDRFSARQFPNYSSELNVNALLLGDSALYLCASSLMGPNTEAFFGQGTRLTVV.

The rearrangement joins TRBV10-1 to TRBJ2-2; 7 bases agree with TRBD1. Per germline, CDR1 WNHNN and CDR2 SYGVQD (reference sequence). V trimming: 3 bases; J trimming: 3 bases; junction bases outside the gene matches: 10. The CDR3 covers 17 residues. In DNA, the CDR3 is TGCGCCAGCAGTGACTCCGGGATTGGGACAGACACCGGGGAGCTGTTTTTT. Its translation is CASSDSGIGTDTGELFF.